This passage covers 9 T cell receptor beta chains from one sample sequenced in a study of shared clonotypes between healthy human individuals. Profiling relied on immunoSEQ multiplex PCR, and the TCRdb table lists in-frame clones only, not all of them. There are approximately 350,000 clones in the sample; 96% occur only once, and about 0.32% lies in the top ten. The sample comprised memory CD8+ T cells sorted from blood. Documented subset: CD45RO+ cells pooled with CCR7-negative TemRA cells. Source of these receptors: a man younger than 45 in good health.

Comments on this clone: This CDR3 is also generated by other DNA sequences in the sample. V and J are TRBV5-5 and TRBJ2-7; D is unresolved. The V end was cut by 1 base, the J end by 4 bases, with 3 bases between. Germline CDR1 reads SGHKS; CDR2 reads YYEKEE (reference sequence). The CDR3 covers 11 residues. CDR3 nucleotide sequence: TGTGCCAGCAGCTTGCGATACGAGCAGTACTTC. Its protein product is CASSLRYEQYF.

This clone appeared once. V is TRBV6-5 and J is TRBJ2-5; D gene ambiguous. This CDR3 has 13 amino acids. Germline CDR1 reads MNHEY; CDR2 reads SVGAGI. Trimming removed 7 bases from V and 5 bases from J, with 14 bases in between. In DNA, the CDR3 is TGTGCCAGCACCAACGTGGCGTCGGAGACCCAGTACTTC. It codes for CASTNVASETQYF.

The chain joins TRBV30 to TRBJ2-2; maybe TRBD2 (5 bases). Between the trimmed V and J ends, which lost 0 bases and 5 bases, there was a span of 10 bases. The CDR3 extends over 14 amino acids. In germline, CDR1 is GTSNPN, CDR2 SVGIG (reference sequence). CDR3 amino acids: CAWSVTGWTGELFF. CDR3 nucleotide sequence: TGTGCCTGGAGTGTAACGGGGTGGACCGGGGAGCTGTTTTTT. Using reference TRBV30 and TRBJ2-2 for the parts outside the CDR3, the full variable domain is SQTIHQWPATLVQPVGSPLSLECTVEGTSNPNLYWYRQAAGRGLQLLFYSVGIGQISSEVPQNLSASRPQDRQFILSSKKLLLSDSGFYLCAWSVTGWTGELFFGEGSRLTVL.

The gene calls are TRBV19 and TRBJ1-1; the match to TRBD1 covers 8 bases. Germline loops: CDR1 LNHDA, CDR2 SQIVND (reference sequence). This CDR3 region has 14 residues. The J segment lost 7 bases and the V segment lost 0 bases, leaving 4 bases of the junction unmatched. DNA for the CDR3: TGTGCCAGTAGTATAGATCTTGGGACAGGTGAAGCTTTCTTT. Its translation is CASSIDLGTGEAFF.

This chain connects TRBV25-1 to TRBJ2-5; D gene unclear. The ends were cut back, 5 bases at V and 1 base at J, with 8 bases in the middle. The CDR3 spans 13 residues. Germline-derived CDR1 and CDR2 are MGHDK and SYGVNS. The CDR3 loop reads CASSPWSQETQYF. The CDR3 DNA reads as TGTGCCAGCAGTCCGTGGAGCCAAGAGACCCAGTACTTC.

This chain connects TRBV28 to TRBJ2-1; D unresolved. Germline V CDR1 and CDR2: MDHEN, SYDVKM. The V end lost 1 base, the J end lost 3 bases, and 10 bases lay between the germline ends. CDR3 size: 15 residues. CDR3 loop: CASSLFSNLYNEQFF. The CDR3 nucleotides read TGTGCCAGCAGTTTATTTTCGAATCTCTACAATGAGCAGTTCTTC.

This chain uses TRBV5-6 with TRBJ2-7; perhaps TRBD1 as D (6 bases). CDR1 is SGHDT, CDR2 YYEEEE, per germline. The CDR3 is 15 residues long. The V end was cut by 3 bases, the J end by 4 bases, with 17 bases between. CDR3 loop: CASSSPHREEYEQYF. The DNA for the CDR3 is TGTGCCAGCAGCTCACCGCACAGGGAAGAGTACGAGCAGTACTTC. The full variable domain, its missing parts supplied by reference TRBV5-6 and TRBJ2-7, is DAGVTQSPTHLIKTRGQQVTLRCSPKSGHDTVSWYQQALGQGPQFIFQYYEEEERQRGNFPDRFSGHQFPNYSSELNVNALLLGDSALYLCASSSPHREEYEQYFGPGTRLTVT.

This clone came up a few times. The CDR3 DNA reads as TGTGCCAGCAGTCGGGGAGGGCATCAATACGAGCAGTACTTC. Its protein is CASSRGGHQYEQYF. The chain has TRBV27 and TRBJ2-7, with TRBD2 identical over 7 bases. The CDR3 contains 14 residues. Germline-derived CDR1 and CDR2 are MNHEY and SMNVEV (reference sequence). V shed 5 bases and J 4 bases; nucleotides not matched to a gene: 8.

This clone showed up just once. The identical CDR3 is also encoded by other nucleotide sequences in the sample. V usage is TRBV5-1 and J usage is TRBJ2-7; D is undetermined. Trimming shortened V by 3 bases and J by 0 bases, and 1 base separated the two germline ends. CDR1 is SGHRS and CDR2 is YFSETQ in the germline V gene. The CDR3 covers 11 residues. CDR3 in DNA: TGCGCCAGCAGCTCCTCCTACGAGCAGTACTTC. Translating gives CASSSSYEQYF.